Presented here are 30 T cell receptor beta chains from one specimen sequenced in a study of human T cells and chemical hapten exposure. Specified time point: pre-sensitization, week 0. The treatment: therapeutic diphenylcyclopropenone sensitization with weekly scalp DPC. A single record per CDR3 protein comes from TCRdb applying MiXCR to the RACE reads. The table includes over 300,000 distinct CDR3 sequences, approximately 5% detected once. The sequencing here drew on whole blood, taken in connection with sensitization to the hapten diphenylcyclopropenone (DPC). The receptors stem from a woman aged 45-60 years with alopecia areata. Some clones in this sample may be carry-over from other donors' samples.

The sample holds many counts of this clonotype. The chain links TRBV15 to TRBJ1-4; D unclear. Germline-derived CDR1 and CDR2 are LNHNV and YYDKDF (reference sequence). Trimming removed 0 bases from V and 5 bases from J, with 10 bases in between. The CDR3 has 15 amino acids. In DNA, the CDR3 is TGTGCCACCAGCAGAGATCGTGATGCGAATGAAAAACTGTTTTTT. Translating gives CATSRDRDANEKLFF.

This clonotype appeared many times. CDR3 sequence reads: CSARDADKNTGELFF. The CDR3 nucleotides are TGCAGTGCTAGAGATGCTGATAAGAACACCGGGGAGCTGTTTTTT. This chain joins TRBV20-1 and TRBJ2-2; no clear D gene. The length of the CDR3 is 15 residues. Germline V gene data show CDR1 as DFQATT and CDR2 as SNEGSKA (reference sequence). The ends were cut back, 0 bases at V and 1 base at J, with 9 bases in the middle.

The V and J genes are TRBV15 and TRBJ2-2, with D possibly being TRBD1 (5 bases). The V gene's germline CDR1 is LNHNV and CDR2 YYDKDF (reference sequence). The CDR3 sequence is 15 residues long. V lost 0 bases and J lost 7, with 12 bases in between. The CDR3 protein is CATSRDGQGSGELFF. The DNA of the CDR3 is TGTGCCACCAGCAGAGATGGGCAGGGTAGCGGGGAGCTGTTTTTT.

This clonotype was observed many times. This chain joins TRBV20-1 and TRBJ2-3; 10 bases map to TRBD2. The CDR3 has 14 residues. With V trimmed by 6 bases and J by 5 bases, 8 bases remained unmatched. The V gene's germline CDR1 is DFQATT and CDR2 SNEGSKA (reference sequence). CDR3 nucleotide sequence: TGCAGTGCGAAGCGGGGGGGGGTTAGAGATACGCAGTATTTT. It specifies CSAKRGGVRDTQYF.

This clonotype was seen more than once but under ten times. V and J are TRBV27 and TRBJ2-7, with D possibly being TRBD2 (6 bases). Germline V gene lookup returns CDR1 MNHEY and CDR2 SMNVEV (reference sequence). V was clipped by 3 bases and J by 3 bases, with 15 bases between them. This CDR3 region has 15 residues. The CDR3 DNA reads as TGTGCCAGCAGTTTCGGGTTGGACGGGAGCTACGAGCAGTACTTC. This translates into CASSFGLDGSYEQYF.

This clonotype showed up many times. The chain links TRBV2 to TRBJ2-1, with D possibly being TRBD1 or TRBD2 (5 bases each). The germline V and J ends were trimmed by 2 bases and 2 bases, with 10 bases remaining between them. The CDR3 extends over 15 amino acids. The V gene's germline CDR1 is SNHLY and CDR2 FYNNEI. The CDR3 DNA reads as TGTGCCAGCAGTGAAAGGGACCCTACCTACAATGAGCAGTTCTTC. It codes for CASSERDPTYNEQFF.

The V and J genes are TRBV2 and TRBJ1-6, with D perhaps TRBD1 (5 bases). Germline CDR1 SNHLY, CDR2 FYNNEI. V gave up 2 bases and J gave up 6 bases, with 11 bases separating them. This CDR3 spans 15 amino acids. The CDR3, as DNA: TGTGCCAGCAGTGAAAGGGGCGGTGGTAATTCACCCCTCCACTTT. Translation gives CASSERGGGNSPLHF.

There are a few counts of this clonotype. This sequence joins TRBV5-1 and TRBJ1-1; a weak D match, TRBD1 (5 bases). The CDR3 covers 14 residues. Trimming took 0 bases from V and 7 from J, leaving 13 bases between them. CDR1 and CDR2 (germline): SGHRS, YFSETQ. The CDR3 region has the DNA TGCGCCAGCAGCTTGGGACAGAACGTTGGTGAAGCTTTCTTT. It codes for CASSLGQNVGEAFF.

This clonotype has ten or more counts. The rearrangement joins TRBV6-5 to TRBJ2-7; D may correspond to TRBD1 or TRBD2 (6 bases each). V shed 6 bases and J shed 7 bases, with 16 bases lying between them. The CDR3 extends over 13 amino acids. The V gene's germline CDR1 is MNHEY and CDR2 SVGAGI. The CDR3 spells CASSRVGGGEQYF. CDR3 coding DNA: TGTGCCAGCAGCCGGGTCGGGGGCGGAGAGCAGTACTTC.

This clonotype has more than one count but fewer than ten. The chain carries TRBV6-5 and TRBJ1-2; 10 bases map to TRBD1. V was pared by 6 bases and J by 5 bases, with 3 bases of the junction left unmatched. This CDR3 has 13 amino acids. Germline V gene lookup returns CDR1 MNHEY and CDR2 SVGAGI. CDR3 sequence reads: CASRGTGEYGYTF. As DNA, the CDR3 is TGTGCCAGCAGGGGGACAGGGGAATATGGCTACACCTTC.

The CDR3 DNA sequence: TGTGCCAGCAGTTTCGGGGACAGGGGTTCACCCCTCCACTTT. The encoded protein is CASSFGDRGSPLHF. The chain joins TRBV28 to TRBJ1-6, with 10 positions matching TRBD1. J lost 9 bases, V lost 3 bases, and 2 bases had no gene match. CDR3 length equals 14 residues. Looked up from germline, CDR1 is MDHEN and CDR2 is SYDVKM.

CDR3 residues: CASSYSPGLAGSYEQYF. The CDR3 DNA is TGTGCCAGCAGTTACTCTCCGGGACTAGCGGGCAGCTACGAGCAGTACTTC. The rearrangement joins TRBV6-2 or TRBV6-3 to TRBJ2-7; TRBD2 aligns across 12 bases. Germline-derived CDR1 and CDR2 are MNHEY and SVGEGT. The CDR3 has 17 amino acids. J gave up 3 bases and V 0 bases, and 6 bases lay outside the gene matches.

This clonotype was detected ten times or more. The genes are TRBV2 and TRBJ2-6; no clear D gene. This CDR3 has 12 amino acids. Trimming removed 3 bases at V and 14 bases at J, with 11 bases between. Germline V CDR1 and CDR2: SNHLY, FYNNEI. The CDR3 sequence: CASSDLRLFLTF. CDR3 bases: TGTGCCAGCAGTGACTTGAGGTTGTTCCTGACTTTC.

This clonotype came up many times. The CDR3 DNA is TGCGCCAGCAGTCCCCTGATCGGTGGTGGTACAGATACGCAGTATTTT. It yields the protein CASSPLIGGGTDTQYF. V usage is TRBV5-1 and J usage is TRBJ2-3; D is uncertain. The CDR3 covers 16 residues. CDR1 is SGHRS, CDR2 YFSETQ, per germline. V lost 5 bases to trimming and J lost 3 bases, with 19 bases between them.

There are many counts of this clonotype. The CDR3 region is CASGLTGEYGEAFF. The CDR3 DNA follows: TGTGCTAGTGGGCTTACAGGGGAATACGGTGAAGCTTTCTTT. The rearrangement joins TRBV12-5 to TRBJ1-1, with TRBD1 matching 7 bases. The CDR3 consists of 14 residues. The V segment lost 6 bases and the J segment 7 bases; nucleotides outside the gene matches: 11. CDR1 LGHNT and CDR2 FRNRAP come from the germline V gene.

At least ten counts were recorded for this clonotype. The J gene is TRBJ2-7, the V gene TRBV7-2, with 9 bases that match TRBD1. The CDR3 covers 14 residues. V gave up 4 bases and J gave up 2 bases; unmatched junction bases: 3. Per the germline V gene, CDR1 is SGHTA and CDR2 is FQGNSA. CDR3 loop: CASSYRQGAYEQYF. CDR3 in DNA: TGTGCCAGCAGCTATAGACAGGGGGCCTACGAGCAGTACTTC.

This clonotype came up a few times. The chain links TRBV7-9 to TRBJ1-5, with a possible D match to TRBD1 (6 bases). Germline V gene sequence: CDR1 SEHNR, CDR2 FQNEAQ (reference sequence). This CDR3 comprises 13 residues. Trimming left V 2 bases short and J 7 bases short, with 9 bases between. CDR3 nucleotides: TGTGCCAGCAGCTTAAACGGGGGCCAGCCCCAGCATTTT. Translated, it gives CASSLNGGQPQHF.

This clonotype was recorded many times. This sequence joins TRBV4-2 and TRBJ1-1, with 7 positions matching TRBD1. Germline-derived CDR1 and CDR2 are LGHNA and YNFKEQ. The length of the CDR3 is 16 residues. J was trimmed by 5 bases and V by 1 base; bases with no gene match: 10. The CDR3: CASSQGNRQGGTEAFF. DNA of the CDR3: TGTGCCAGCAGCCAAGGAAATAGACAGGGAGGGACTGAAGCTTTCTTT.

This clonotype was seen repeatedly, ten times or more. This chain connects TRBV29-1 to TRBJ1-5; D is unresolved. Germline V gene sequence: CDR1 SQVTM, CDR2 ANQGSEA. V gave up 8 bases and J gave up 2 bases, with 16 bases separating them. The CDR3 is made up of 14 amino acids. CDR3 region: CSFPGEVGNQPQHF. The CDR3 coding sequence is TGCAGCTTTCCCGGGGAAGTCGGCAATCAGCCCCAGCATTTT.

This clonotype was counted between two and nine times. This rearrangement joins TRBV24-1 to TRBJ1-2; D is ambiguous. The length of the CDR3 is 13 residues. CDR1 and CDR2 from the germline V gene are KGHDR and SFDVKD. V was shortened by 8 bases and J by 0 bases, with 9 bases between the two germline ends. The CDR3 coding sequence is TGTGCCACCAAGGACGGTACTAACTATGGCTACACCTTC. It codes for CATKDGTNYGYTF.

The chain employs TRBV2 and TRBJ2-2; 8 nucleotides align to TRBD1. CDR1 and CDR2 (germline): SNHLY, FYNNEI. CDR3 length equals 14 residues. J was trimmed by 6 bases and V by 4 bases; bases with no gene match: 4. The CDR3 reads CASSGGQGAGELFF. The CDR3 DNA sequence: TGTGCCAGCAGTGGCGGACAGGGCGCCGGGGAGCTGTTTTTT.

This clonotype was observed at least ten times. The chain uses TRBV6-6 and TRBJ2-4; tentative D call: TRBD1 (5 bases). Germline loops: CDR1 MNHNY, CDR2 SVGAGI (reference sequence). This CDR3 region has 14 residues. V dropped 6 bases and J dropped 0 bases, with 9 bases sitting between them. The CDR3 DNA reads TGTGCCAGCAGCGACAGTCTAGCCAAAAACATTCAGTACTTC. It codes for CASSDSLAKNIQYF.

This clonotype has just a few counts. DNA of the CDR3: TGTGCCAGCAGTCGCGACTACGGACGCCCAGAGCGGCTGTTTTTT. Translated: CASSRDYGRPERLFF. The chain carries TRBV6-2 or TRBV6-3 and TRBJ2-2; D is perhaps TRBD2 (5 bases). In germline, CDR1 is MNHEY, CDR2 SVGEGT. The CDR3 runs to 15 residues. The ends were cut back, 5 bases at V and 13 bases at J, with 23 bases in the middle.

This clonotype was picked up many times. The chain has TRBV28 and TRBJ2-7; 8 bases fit TRBD2. The CDR3 has 14 residues. Germline trimming cut 5 bases from V and 6 bases from J; bases unmatched to any gene: 9. Germline loops: CDR1 MDHEN, CDR2 SYDVKM. Here the CDR3 reads CASSPGRGGFEQYF. In nucleotides, the CDR3 is TGTGCCAGCAGTCCCGGGAGGGGCGGGTTCGAGCAGTACTTC.

This clonotype occurred many times. This sequence joins TRBV21-1 and TRBJ1-6; TRBD1 is taken as the D call from the table, unchecked against the DNA. TRBV21-1 is a recognized pseudogene. This CDR3 has 17 amino acids. The CDR3: CASQPGQGAKEPSPLHF. The DNA for the CDR3 is TGTGCCAGCCAACCGGGACAGGGGGCAAAGGAGCCTTCACCCCTCCACTTT.

This clonotype was counted ten times or more. The chain joins TRBV12-3 or TRBV12-4 to TRBJ1-4; D perhaps matches TRBD1 (5 bases). The CDR3 extends over 15 amino acids. Trimming left V 6 bases short and J 8 bases short, with 19 bases between. The CDR3 here is CASSRRFSQGEKLFF. The CDR3, as DNA: TGTGCCAGCAGCCGTAGATTTTCTCAGGGCGAAAAACTGTTTTTT.

V and J are TRBV20-1 and TRBJ2-1, with 7 bases matching TRBD1. The V and J ends lost 6 bases and 6 bases, in that order; junction bases with no gene match: 14. Germline loops: CDR1 DFQATT, CDR2 SNEGSKA (reference sequence). This CDR3 is 15 amino acids long. CDR3 bases: TGCAGTGCCTCCCTCCGAGGGGGCTGGATCAATGAGCAGTTCTTC. Translation: CSASLRGGWINEQFF.

In its sample, this clonotype was seen many times. The CDR3 protein is CASSLVGTQNTEAFF. In DNA form, the CDR3 reads TGCGCCAGCAGCTTGGTGGGGACCCAGAACACTGAAGCTTTCTTT. The genes are TRBV5-1 and TRBJ1-1; D is perhaps TRBD1 (5 bases). CDR3 length: 15 amino acids. Germline CDR1 is SGHRS and CDR2 is YFSETQ. V was cut by 0 bases and J by 1 base, with 10 bases left in between.

This clonotype was seen ten or more times. The chain joins TRBV29-1 to TRBJ1-5; D might be TRBD1 (5 bases). Germline CDR1 and CDR2: SQVTM and ANQGSEA. The CDR3 totals 13 residues. Trimming stripped 3 bases from V and 2 bases from J, with 8 bases between. The CDR3 is CSVETGGNQPQHF. In DNA form, the CDR3 reads TGCAGCGTTGAGACGGGGGGCAATCAGCCCCAGCATTTT.

The sample holds a few counts of this clonotype. The V gene is TRBV14, the J gene TRBJ2-2, with D possibly TRBD2 on 6 matching bases. CDR1 and CDR2 (germline): SGHDN, FVKESK. The ends were cut back, 4 bases at V and 5 bases at J, with 17 bases in the middle. The CDR3 extends over 16 amino acids. The CDR3 sequence: CASSPPGRRGTGELFF. The CDR3 region has the DNA TGTGCCAGCAGCCCTCCGGGACGCCGGGGGACCGGGGAGCTGTTTTTT.